The 28 T cell receptor beta chains below come from one sample, sequenced in a study of blood T cell repertoires in COVID-19. The protocol was immunoSEQ multiplex PCR, while the TCRdb copy is restricted to in-frame clones and leaves out a portion. The sample shows under 250,000 clones, approximately 84% of them seen only once. What was sequenced was peripheral blood. All receptors derive from a woman aged 50 to 65 with active or convalescent COVID-19.

The rearrangement links TRBV7-9 to TRBJ2-1, with no clear D. The CDR3 is made up of 15 amino acids. The ends were cut back, 4 bases at V and 0 bases at J, with 10 bases in the middle. CDR1 and CDR2 from the germline V gene are SEHNR and FQNEAQ (reference sequence). The CDR3 spells CASSSIPGSYNEQFF. CDR3 in DNA: TGTGCCAGCAGCTCAATTCCCGGCTCCTACAATGAGCAGTTCTTC.

The rearrangement joins TRBV7-2 to TRBJ1-5; no clear D gene. V was cut by 4 bases and J by 4 bases, with 11 bases left in between. Germline V gene data show CDR1 as SGHTA and CDR2 as FQGNSA. The CDR3 spans 14 residues. This CDR3 reads CASSWTGKNQPQHF. In nucleotides, the CDR3 is TGTGCCAGCAGCTGGACCGGGAAAAATCAGCCCCAGCATTTT.

This chain uses TRBV29-1 with TRBJ1-2, with unresolved D. Between the trimmed V and J ends, which lost 5 bases and 4 bases, there was a span of 14 bases. The CDR3 totals 13 residues. Germline assignment: CDR1 SQVTM and CDR2 ANQGSEA. As DNA, the CDR3 is TGCAGCGTTTCGCCCCTCGAGCTCTATGGCTACACCTTC. Amino acids: CSVSPLELYGYTF.

The V gene is TRBV10-1, the J gene TRBJ2-2; D remains ambiguous. V lost 4 bases to trimming and J lost 3 bases, with 18 bases between them. This CDR3 has 17 residues. Germline V CDR1 and CDR2: WNHNN, SYGVQD (reference sequence). The DNA of the CDR3 is TGCGCCAGCAGTGGCCACCCGTGGCGGAGAGACACCGGGGAGCTGTTTTTT. This translates into CASSGHPWRRDTGELFF.

The chain couples TRBV5-4 to TRBJ1-6; weak D call: TRBD1 (5 bases). Trimming pared 3 bases from V and 10 bases from J, leaving 14 bases between. The CDR3 length is 14 residues. Germline CDR1 SGHNT, CDR2 YYREEE (reference sequence). Here the CDR3 reads CASSSVGVTSPLHF. The CDR3 DNA follows: TGTGCCAGCAGCTCCGTAGGGGTAACATCACCCCTCCACTTT.

This clone was seen a few times. The CDR3 spells CASSLGYGASNQPQHF. The CDR3, as DNA: TGTGCCAGCAGTTTGGGTTATGGGGCTAGCAATCAGCCCCAGCATTTT. The gene calls are TRBV28 and TRBJ1-5; tentative D call: TRBD1 (5 bases). The CDR3 runs 16 residues. Germline V gene data show CDR1 as MDHEN and CDR2 as SYDVKM. V shed 3 bases and J shed 0 bases, with 12 bases lying between them. The full variable domain, rest sourced from reference TRBV28 and TRBJ1-5, is DVKVTQSSRYLVKRTGEKVFLECVQDMDHENMFWYRQDPGLGLRLIYFSYDVKMKEKGDIPEGYSVSREKKERFSLILESASTNQTSMYLCASSLGYGASNQPQHFGDGTRLSIL.

The genes are TRBV5-1 and TRBJ1-1; D is uncertain. The CDR3 totals 14 residues. Per germline, CDR1 SGHRS and CDR2 YFSETQ. V gave up 0 bases and J gave up 1 base, with 7 bases separating them. CDR3 sequence: CASSLASQNTEAFF. The CDR3 nucleotides are TGCGCCAGCAGCTTGGCGTCACAGAACACTGAAGCTTTCTTT.

The V gene is TRBV7-9, the J gene TRBJ1-1, with 7 bases matching TRBD1. In germline, CDR1 is SEHNR, CDR2 FQNEAQ (reference sequence). The CDR3 length is 14 residues. V gave up 4 bases and J gave up 1 base; unmatched junction bases: 3. Here the CDR3 DNA reads TGTGCCAGCAGCTCCGGGACAGCGAACACTGAAGCTTTCTTT. It yields the protein CASSSGTANTEAFF.

The chain uses TRBV5-1 and TRBJ2-5; TRBD1 is a possible D gene (7 bases). The CDR3 contains 15 residues. Germline V gives CDR1 SGHRS, CDR2 YFSETQ. V was pared by 0 bases and J by 4 bases, with 13 bases between. The CDR3 region has the DNA TGCGCCAGCAGCTTGGGACAGGGAGGTGGAGAGACCCAGTACTTC. Translation gives CASSLGQGGGETQYF.

The chain uses TRBV18 and TRBJ1-3, with D possibly TRBD1 on 5 matching bases. V was shortened by 2 bases and J by 0 bases, with 8 bases between the two germline ends. The germline CDR1 and CDR2 sequences are KGHSH and LQKENI. This CDR3 is built from 15 residues. The CDR3 reads CASSPMTDSGNTIYF. As DNA, the CDR3 is TGTGCCAGCTCACCAATGACAGACTCTGGAAACACCATATATTTT.

The chain recombines TRBV28 with TRBJ2-4; D may be TRBD2 (6 bases). Germline V gene lookup returns CDR1 MDHEN and CDR2 SYDVKM. Between the trimmed V and J ends, which lost 8 bases and 9 bases, there was a span of 20 bases. The CDR3 loop spans 14 amino acids. The CDR3 nucleotides read TGTGCCAGCTACGGCGGGCGGGACCATGTCATTCAGTACTTC. Amino acid sequence: CASYGGRDHVIQYF.

The V and J genes are TRBV10-3 and TRBJ2-1; TRBD1 agrees at 7 bases. Germline V gene data show CDR1 as ENHRY and CDR2 as SYGVKD. The CDR3 loop spans 13 amino acids. The V segment lost 3 bases and the J segment 8 bases; nucleotides outside the gene matches: 4. CDR3 amino acids: CAISDRQGYEQFF. Written as DNA, the CDR3 is TGTGCCATCAGTGATCGACAGGGCTATGAGCAGTTCTTC.

The chain links TRBV28 to TRBJ1-1; D uncertain. This CDR3 region has 17 residues. From germline, CDR1 is MDHEN and CDR2 SYDVKM. V was pared by 3 bases and J by 5 bases, with 22 bases between. The CDR3 sequence: CASSFRSRRPAGTEAFF. Here the CDR3 DNA reads TGTGCCAGCAGTTTCCGTTCGCGGAGGCCGGCGGGAACTGAAGCTTTCTTT.

The chain joins TRBV12-3 or TRBV12-4 to TRBJ1-4, with 7 nucleotides matching TRBD1. The CDR3 length is 13 residues. V shed 7 bases, J shed 7 bases, and the junction held 6 bases outside the gene matches. This chain's CDR3 is CASTWDRFEKLFF. Here the CDR3 DNA reads TGTGCCAGCACCTGGGACAGATTTGAAAAACTGTTTTTT.

The rearrangement joins TRBV6-4 to TRBJ2-3, with TRBD1 matching over 8 bases. This CDR3 has 15 residues. From germline, CDR1 is MRHNA and CDR2 SNTAGT. Unmatched junction bases numbered 5, after V lost 0 bases and J lost 6 bases. The DNA of the CDR3 is TGTGCCAGCAGTGACTCCTCGCAGGGGGCTGATACGCAGTATTTT. Translating gives CASSDSSQGADTQYF.

This chain uses TRBV19 with TRBJ1-1, with TRBD1 identical over 8 bases. Per the germline V gene, CDR1 is LNHDA and CDR2 is SQIVND (reference sequence). The CDR3 runs to 16 residues. The trim removed 4 bases at V and 5 bases at J, leaving 12 bases unmatched. This chain's CDR3 is CASSTRAGTGITEAFF. Here the CDR3 DNA reads TGTGCCAGTAGTACCCGAGCCGGGACAGGTATAACTGAAGCTTTCTTT.

The V gene is TRBV12-3 or TRBV12-4, the J gene TRBJ2-3; D is perhaps TRBD1 (5 bases). With 7 bases removed from V and 4 bases from J, the gap between germline ends came to 12 bases. The CDR3 sequence is 13 residues long. The CDR3, as DNA: TGTGCCAGCACGTCCAGGGTGGCAGATACGCAGTATTTT. Translating gives CASTSRVADTQYF.

V usage is TRBV6-5 and J usage is TRBJ1-2, with 10 nucleotides matching TRBD1. The CDR3 consists of 13 residues. V was clipped by 7 bases and J by 6 bases; unmatched bases: 5. Germline CDR1 is MNHEY and CDR2 is SVGAGI. The CDR3 sequence: CASNKDRGDGYTF. The CDR3 region has the DNA TGTGCCAGCAATAAGGACAGGGGGGATGGCTACACCTTC.

V and J are TRBV5-1 and TRBJ2-1; 13 bases fit TRBD2. Germline V gene sequence: CDR1 SGHRS, CDR2 YFSETQ. The V and J ends lost 1 base and 6 bases, in that order; junction bases with no gene match: 1. The CDR3 contains 15 residues. CDR3 region: CASSLTSGRANEQFF. In DNA form, the CDR3 reads TGCGCCAGCAGCTTGACTAGCGGGAGGGCCAATGAGCAGTTCTTC.

V usage is TRBV5-6 and J usage is TRBJ2-7; 7 nucleotides agree with TRBD1. Germline trimming cut 2 bases from V and 11 bases from J; bases unmatched to any gene: 10. CDR3 length: 13 residues. Germline assignment: CDR1 SGHDT and CDR2 YYEEEE. The DNA of the CDR3 is TGTGCCAGCAGCTTTGTTTCAGCTGGGACAGAGTACTTC. Its translation is CASSFVSAGTEYF.

This clone was counted once. V and J are TRBV23-1 and TRBJ1-2; 7 bases are a match to TRBD1. TRBV23-1 is an open reading frame whose function is uncertain. The ends lost 5 bases at V and 0 bases at J; junction bases unmatched: 9. The CDR3 runs 16 residues. This CDR3 is CASSFARGRSNYGYTF. CDR3 sequence (DNA): TGCGCCAGCAGTTTCGCCAGGGGGAGATCTAACTATGGCTACACCTTC.

A word on this clone: Other nucleotide sequences in the sample specify the same CDR3. The chain uses TRBV6-5 and TRBJ1-2; a weak D match, TRBD1 (6 bases). The CDR3 has 12 amino acids. CDR1 is MNHEY, CDR2 SVGAGI, per germline. The V gene lost 6 bases and the J gene lost 4 bases, with 9 bases spanning the gap. CDR3 protein: CASSSDSYGYTF. The CDR3 DNA reads as TGTGCCAGCAGCTCGGACAGCTATGGCTACACCTTC.

The chain has TRBV9 and TRBJ1-1, with 9 nucleotides matching TRBD1. The CDR3 runs to 14 residues. The V and J ends lost 3 bases and 4 bases, in that order; junction bases with no gene match: 4. Germline CDR1 SGDLS, CDR2 YYNGEE. The DNA for the CDR3 is TGTGCCAGCAGCGCGGGACAGGGTGGCACTGAAGCTTTCTTT. Protein product: CASSAGQGGTEAFF.

In its sample, this clone was seen once. The V call is TRBV7-2, the J call TRBJ2-7; D is unclear. There are 13 residues in the CDR3. CDR1 and CDR2 (germline): SGHTA, FQGNSA. Trimming left V 8 bases short and J 2 bases short, with 13 bases between. The chain's CDR3 is CASRLGLPYEQYF. CDR3 nucleotides: TGTGCCAGCCGCCTGGGCCTCCCCTACGAGCAGTACTTC.

V usage is TRBV6-5 and J usage is TRBJ1-2, with TRBD1 matching 8 bases. The CDR3 is made up of 13 amino acids. Germline V gives CDR1 MNHEY, CDR2 SVGAGI. V shed 0 bases and J 7 bases; nucleotides not matched to a gene: 1. DNA of the CDR3: TGTGCCAGCAGTTACTCCGGACAGGGTGGCTACACCTTC. The encoded protein is CASSYSGQGGYTF.

The table lists this clone with a count of one. The CDR3 loop reads CASRPTGDTGELFF. The CDR3 coding sequence is TGTGCCAGCAGGCCGACAGGGGACACCGGGGAGCTGTTTTTT. The chain couples TRBV6-5 to TRBJ2-2; 8 nucleotides align to TRBD1. CDR3 length equals 14 residues. CDR1 is MNHEY, CDR2 SVGAGI, per germline. The junction had 3 bases not matched to a gene; V was cut back by 6 bases and J by 3 bases.

The chain uses TRBV5-6 and TRBJ1-2, with D perhaps TRBD1 (6 bases). The germline V and J ends were trimmed by 2 bases and 3 bases, with 20 bases remaining between them. CDR1 SGHDT and CDR2 YYEEEE come from the germline V gene. This CDR3 spans 17 amino acids. CDR3 amino acids: CASSFLGAASLYYGYTF. CDR3 DNA: TGTGCCAGCAGCTTTTTGGGGGCCGCATCCTTATACTATGGCTACACCTTC. The variable domain in full, completed from reference TRBV5-6 and TRBJ1-2, reads DAGVTQSPTHLIKTRGQQVTLRCSPKSGHDTVSWYQQALGQGPQFIFQYYEEEERQRGNFPDRFSGHQFPNYSSELNVNALLLGDSALYLCASSFLGAASLYYGYTFGSGTRLTVV.

The chain is built from TRBV7-8 and TRBJ1-2, with TRBD1 as a possible D gene (5 bases). The CDR3 has 13 residues. CDR1 SGHVS and CDR2 FQNEAQ come from the germline V gene. The V and J ends lost 5 bases and 4 bases respectively, with 11 bases between them. CDR3 region: CASSPPQGYGYTF. CDR3 bases: TGTGCCAGCAGCCCACCCCAGGGCTATGGCTACACCTTC.